A selection of T cell receptor beta chains follows, all from one sample in a study of blood T cell repertoires in COVID-19. Using immunoSEQ multiplex PCR, the repertoire was profiled, and TCRdb retains in-frame clones only, with some absent. The sample carries about 190,000 clones, about four fifths recorded once. The sample consisted of peripheral blood. Every receptor here comes from a man between 60 and 70 years old with acute or convalescent COVID-19. Both conserved end residues are trimmed from each CDR3. The D gene is left open where the match is weak. Clone size appears in some rows only: once, few, many, or a class for an expanded clone.

CDR3,V,D,size,J
ASSLTRGYTGELF,TRBV7-2,-,-,TRBJ2-2
SVEDNGYT,TRBV29-1,-,-,TRBJ1-2
ASRRGMNTEAF,TRBV19,-,-,TRBJ1-1
ASSQGLNTGELF,TRBV27,-,-,TRBJ2-2
ATSVPGEGTDTQY,TRBV24-1,-,-,TRBJ2-3
AGRTSGSNEQF,TRBV6-1,TRBD2,-,TRBJ2-1
ASSQGTRPSSYNEQF,TRBV3-1/TRBV3-2,-,-,TRBJ2-1
ASSLAGAGANVLT,TRBV28,-,-,TRBJ2-6
ASSLLGRGRGHSEQF,TRBV7-8,TRBD2,-,TRBJ2-1
AWSGTINQPQH,TRBV30,-,-,TRBJ1-5
ASNPSGGATTGELF,TRBV2,TRBD2,-,TRBJ2-2
ASSISGGPSRKGYEQY,TRBV19,-,-,TRBJ2-7
ASSEEPVTGELF,TRBV6-1,-,-,TRBJ2-2
ASSKWTSGTHEQF,TRBV13,TRBD2,-,TRBJ2-1
ASSWGVSSYNSPLH,TRBV6-6,-,few,TRBJ1-6
ASSVSGTGGLNEKLF,TRBV19,TRBD1,-,TRBJ1-4
AISDREGGQPQH,TRBV10-3,-,-,TRBJ1-5
TSSSGRPYEQY,TRBV1,-,-,TRBJ2-7
ASSEWGVGKNIQY,TRBV2,-,-,TRBJ2-4
ASSLQGMNTEAF,TRBV11-1,-,-,TRBJ1-1
ASSLAGGGEAF,TRBV13,TRBD1,-,TRBJ1-1
ASSFMDRGYGYT,TRBV7-8,TRBD1,-,TRBJ1-2
ATSDSVAGDYNEQF,TRBV24-1,TRBD2,-,TRBJ2-1
ASSQPRVNTEAF,TRBV4-1,-,few,TRBJ1-1
ASSPGTLRTGELF,TRBV4-2,-,-,TRBJ2-2
ASSVGTGRRGLGTDTQY,TRBV9,TRBD1,-,TRBJ2-3
ASRPTPGVSGNTIY,TRBV28,-,-,TRBJ1-3
SVEVSGGGGYT,TRBV29-1,-,once,TRBJ1-2
ASSLGRGGGYNSPLH,TRBV13,TRBD1,-,TRBJ1-6
ASSEIRTLGGELF,TRBV6-1,-,-,TRBJ2-2